Listed below are T cell receptor beta chains from one sample, sequenced in a study of T cell responses to AZD1222 COVID-19 vaccine. Sequencing was performed with immunoSEQ multiplex PCR; in TCRdb, only in-frame clones are kept and a portion is missing. The table has approximately 110,000 clones, about 87% seen once. Specimen: peripheral blood, collected on day 0 of AZD1222 vaccination. The receptor source for this set is an adult in good health. Both conserved end residues are part of each CDR3. Fields, in order: CDR3 protein, V gene, J gene.

CASSIGPFSGNTIYF	TRBV19	TRBJ1-3
CASSLRREANYGYTF	TRBV7-2	TRBJ1-2
CASSPGGANGYTF	TRBV18	TRBJ1-2
CAISEGWGGRHEQYF	TRBV10-3	TRBJ2-7
CASSKGQSSTDTQYF	TRBV7-3	TRBJ2-3
CASSEILRLAGGPMDKQYF	TRBV6-1	TRBJ2-7
CAWRGTGVLQPQHF	TRBV30	TRBJ1-5
CAWSQGGNGYTF	TRBV30	TRBJ1-2
CASSIPRRSSSYNEQFF	TRBV19	TRBJ2-1
CASSPEENEQFF	TRBV18	TRBJ2-1
CASRLGLAGEQYF	TRBV6-5	TRBJ2-7
CASSSFRGTGELFF	TRBV7-9	TRBJ2-2
CASSLGALGEVSYNEQFF	TRBV7-6	TRBJ2-1
CASSPDGFGTGVF	TRBV9	TRBJ2-7
CASSYSGQPTGGAQYF	TRBV6-6	TRBJ2-5
CASSTGNEQFF	TRBV9	TRBJ2-1